This T cell receptor beta chain derives from a study of blood T cell repertoires in COVID-19 (dated by TCRdb to the early 2020s). In terms of the full investigation: Samples from collaborators originated in the United States, Italy and Spain and spanned both the acute and convalescent phases of COVID-19. The prospective study material was composed of cDNA or gDNA derived from T cells, B-cell-depleted T cells, or PBMCs. Subjects who had been exposed to COVID-19, were actively infected with it, or had recovered from it provided the deeply sampled blood TCRbeta repertoires that made up the dataset. The repertoires were released in a freely available public database intended as a resource for research on the immune response to SARS-CoV-2. Samples were obtained from the ongoing ImmuneRACE study (first 160 participants) and from about 1,300 subjects provided by 6 global collaborators. Nearly every sample came with metadata listing a de-identified subject ID, COVID-19 status, age in years and sex. HLA class I and class II types, where available, came from metadata supplied by the sample provider rather than from assay-based typing. Results the study describes overall, beyond this receptor: Clinical and demographic metadata were provided uncurated, with the amount varying by source and participant.

After removal of 5 bases from V and 6 bases from J, the junction retains 7 bases not matched to a gene. CDR1 and CDR2 (SGHDT, YYEEEE) derive from the germline V gene. Including the terminal cysteine and phenylalanine, the CDR3 comprises 15 residues. This entry keeps only the CDR3 DNA: 45 bases, framed from base 1. Comment on this clone: Its antigen specificity is not known. No base-level quality is on record; no much larger clone is a single base apart.

Whole blood was collected in K2EDTA tubes by collaborating institutions according to the institutions' own protocols. For TCRbeta analysis, collaborators shipped samples in one of three forms: frozen whole blood, isolated PBMCs, or DNA extracted from either of those sample types. The immunoSEQ Assay, a bias-controlled multiplex PCR, was used to amplify TCRbeta CDR3 regions from genomic DNA. For the original study's pipeline: The number of nucleated cells in each sample was estimated by amplification of reference gene primers within the assay. To quantify the absolute abundance of each unique TCRbeta CDR3 rearrangement, sequence reads were collapsed and filtered. For each sample, productive Simpson clonality was calculated by taking the square root of Simpson's diversity index across productive rearrangements. TCRdb retrieved this table from immuneACCESS and kept in-frame rearrangements only. Not all clones are present; in checked studies, unresolved V genes account for under half, and no reason is known for the remainder. The V and J calls and clone size were taken over from that table, and D and trimming were inferred from the DNA. Here the sample has approximately 120,000 clones; 80% occur a single time. Roughly 25% of the sample goes to the ten largest clones.

This TCR derives from a human donor in a cohort sampled during active COVID-19. The sequence links TRBV5-6 to TRBJ2-1; 11 central nucleotides agree with TRBD1. Input material: peripheral blood. Here the CDR3 is given as CASRDGTGGVNEQFF. The DNA is as follows: TGTGCCAGCAGGGATGGGACAGGGGGGGTCAATGAGCAGTTCTTC.